The 16 T cell receptor beta chains reported below all come from one sample, sequenced in a study of siplizumab effects on memory and regulatory T cells. Clones were sequenced by immunoSEQ multiplex PCR, and TCRdb holds only the in-frame ones, with some missing. The sample contains nearly 95,000 clones, around 94% of which appear only once. The sequencing sample was made of non-Treg CD4+ T cells sorted from blood. These receptors were collected from a human donor in good health.

This rearrangement joins TRBV9 to TRBJ2-1; 8 bases fit TRBD2. V lost 4 bases and J lost 7; bases outside the gene matches: 16. The CDR3 has 17 amino acids. Germline V gene sequence: CDR1 SGDLS, CDR2 YYNGEE. The CDR3 DNA reads as TGTGCCAGCAGCCCCATTTATCCGGGAGGGCTAAAGAATGAGCAGTTCTTC. Translating gives CASSPIYPGGLKNEQFF.

The J gene is TRBJ1-4, the V gene TRBV7-9; D remains unclear. Trimming shortened V by 4 bases and J by 8 bases, and 17 bases separated the two germline ends. The germline gives CDR1 SEHNR, CDR2 FQNEAQ (reference sequence). CDR3 size: 15 residues. In nucleotides, the CDR3 is TGTGCCAGCAGCTCCACGGACGGAGGCCGGGAAAAACTGTTTTTT. This translates into CASSSTDGGREKLFF.

The V and J genes are TRBV6-1 and TRBJ2-1, with 8 nucleotides matching TRBD2. In germline, CDR1 is MNHNS, CDR2 SASEGT. V lost 8 bases, J lost 6 bases, and 12 bases stayed unmatched. This CDR3 has 15 amino acids. CDR3 in DNA: TGTGCCAGCCTTCCTCGCGGGGGGTTCGGCAATGAGCAGTTCTTC. Protein product: CASLPRGGFGNEQFF.

V and J are TRBV27 and TRBJ1-2; TRBD1 might be the D (6 bases). V lost 4 bases to trimming and J lost 0 bases, with 12 bases between them. Germline CDR1 reads MNHEY; CDR2 reads SMNVEV (reference sequence). The CDR3 is made up of 15 amino acids. Written as DNA, the CDR3 is TGTGCCAGCAGTTACCGGACAGAACCTAACTATGGCTACACCTTC. It translates to CASSYRTEPNYGYTF.

This sequence joins TRBV5-1 and TRBJ1-3; D uncertain. The CDR3 has 14 amino acids. CDR1 and CDR2 (germline): SGHRS, YFSETQ. The ends were cut back, 0 bases at V and 4 bases at J, with 8 bases in the middle. CDR3 region: CASSLGRSGNTIYF. The CDR3 DNA sequence: TGCGCCAGCAGCTTGGGTCGGTCCGGAAACACCATATATTTT.

The chain has TRBV6-1 and TRBJ2-3, with D unresolved. This CDR3 is built from 13 residues. Per the germline V gene, CDR1 is MNHNS and CDR2 is SASEGT. Trimming took off 0 bases at V and 6 bases at J, with 7 bases between the two ends. Here the CDR3 reads CASSEASIDTQYF. The CDR3 bases are TGTGCCAGCAGTGAAGCTAGCATCGATACGCAGTATTTT.

The V and J genes are TRBV28 and TRBJ2-1; possible D gene TRBD2, 6 bases. Germline V CDR1 and CDR2: MDHEN, SYDVKM. V lost 5 bases to trimming and J lost 6 bases, with 17 bases between them. The CDR3 has 15 residues. The CDR3 DNA is TGTGCCAGCAGTAGCCTCGGGGTAGCGGTCAATGAGCAGTTCTTC. This encodes CASSSLGVAVNEQFF.

This clone was counted a single time. This chain connects TRBV5-5 to TRBJ1-2; D is possibly TRBD1 (5 bases). The CDR3 contains 15 residues. The V end lost 4 bases, the J end lost 0 bases, and 13 bases lay between the germline ends. The germline gives CDR1 SGHKS, CDR2 YYEKEE (reference sequence). Here the CDR3 reads CASSPRGGANYGYTF. CDR3 coding DNA: TGTGCCAGCAGCCCTCGGGGGGGAGCTAACTATGGCTACACCTTC.

The V call is TRBV9, the J call TRBJ1-2, with unresolved D. The germline gives CDR1 SGDLS, CDR2 YYNGEE. Trimming cost V 0 bases and J 3 bases, with 15 bases left between them. This CDR3 contains 16 residues. CDR3 sequence (DNA): TGTGCCAGCAGCGTAGTTTCCGGCCGTAGTGACTATGGCTACACCTTC. Translating it yields CASSVVSGRSDYGYTF.

The genes are TRBV11-3 and TRBJ2-3; 7 positions match TRBD1. The CDR3 has 17 amino acids. Germline V gene lookup returns CDR1 SGHNT and CDR2 YENEEA. After removal of 4 bases from V and 4 bases from J, the junction contained 14 bases not matched to a gene. CDR3 residues: CASSSPRGQRGSDTQYF. Here the CDR3 DNA reads TGTGCCAGCAGCTCGCCAAGGGGGCAGAGGGGCTCAGATACGCAGTATTTT.

This clone was recorded only once. This chain connects TRBV2 to TRBJ2-7, with D uncertain. V was clipped by 3 bases and J by 0 bases, with 9 bases between them. The CDR3 consists of 14 residues. Germline V lookup: CDR1 SNHLY, CDR2 FYNNEI. CDR3 nucleotide sequence: TGTGCCAGCAGTGACGGGTCGAACTCCTACGAGCAGTACTTC. Protein sequence: CASSDGSNSYEQYF.

J is TRBJ2-3 and V is TRBV12-2; no check of the table's D call, TRBD2, against the DNA was made. TRBV12-2 is recorded as a pseudogene. The CDR3 contains 16 residues. The DNA of the CDR3 is TGTGCAAGTCGCTTAAGGGGGGAGGGGACCACAGATACGCAGTATTTT. Translated, it gives CASRLRGEGTTDTQYF.

In nucleotides, the CDR3 is TGTGCCAGCAGTTACAGAAGGGGAGACACCGGGGAGCTGTTTTTT. Translated: CASSYRRGDTGELFF. This rearrangement joins TRBV6-6 to TRBJ2-2, with D perhaps assigned TRBD1 or TRBD2 (5 bases each). CDR3 size: 15 residues. Trimming took off 2 bases at V and 3 bases at J, with 10 bases between the two ends. Germline V gene sequence: CDR1 MNHNY, CDR2 SVGAGI (reference sequence).

In its sample, this clone was seen once. The gene calls are TRBV6-6 and TRBJ1-6; D is possibly TRBD1 (6 bases). Germline V gives CDR1 MNHNY, CDR2 SVGAGI (reference sequence). CDR3 size: 14 residues. Trimming removed 5 bases from V and 14 bases from J, with 19 bases in between. In nucleotides, the CDR3 is TGTGCCAGCAGTGAGTCACAGGGTGATGGGTCCCTCCACTTT. As protein: CASSESQGDGSLHF.

The V call is TRBV4-2, the J call TRBJ2-5, with TRBD1 matching over 10 bases. The germline CDR1 and CDR2 sequences are LGHNA and YNFKEQ. V gave up 8 bases and J gave up 7 bases; unmatched junction bases: 7. This CDR3 is built from 13 residues. The CDR3 loop is CASSSGTGATQYF. The CDR3 DNA reads as TGTGCCAGCTCGTCCGGGACAGGGGCGACCCAGTACTTC.

The count of this clone is one. The sample carries other DNA sequences with the same CDR3. The chain links TRBV5-1 to TRBJ1-5, with D perhaps TRBD1 (5 bases). This CDR3 is 16 amino acids long. The germline gives CDR1 SGHRS, CDR2 YFSETQ. The V end lost 4 bases, the J end lost 0 bases, and 14 bases lay between the germline ends. The CDR3 spells CASSPGDGPSNQPQHF. CDR3 nucleotide sequence: TGCGCCAGCAGCCCCGGGGACGGACCTAGCAATCAGCCCCAGCATTTT.